The next 20 T cell receptor beta chains were all read from a single sample in a study of blood T cell repertoires in COVID-19. Clones were read by immunoSEQ multiplex PCR, and TCRdb kept only the in-frame ones, dropping some. The sample lists about 170,000 clones; approximately 82% were seen once. The sample comprised peripheral blood. These receptors were collected from a woman in her 70s who had recovered from COVID-19.

J is TRBJ1-6 and V is TRBV9; a possible D gene is TRBD1 (6 bases). Germline V gene data show CDR1 as SGDLS and CDR2 as YYNGEE. V was cut by 3 bases and J by 6 bases, with 13 bases left in between. This CDR3 has 15 residues. This CDR3 reads CASSARGGPNSPLHF. CDR3 bases: TGTGCCAGCAGCGCGCGGGGGGGCCCTAATTCACCCCTCCACTTT.

The chain links TRBV12-5 to TRBJ1-1, with D possibly matching TRBD1 (6 bases). Between the trimmed V and J ends, which lost 3 bases and 11 bases, there was a span of 10 bases. The CDR3 loop spans 11 amino acids. Germline V CDR1 and CDR2: LGHNT, FRNRAP. CDR3 DNA sequence: TGTGCTAGTGGTTTTGGGGGCTCGGCTTTCTTT. Amino acids: CASGFGGSAFF.

A word on this clone: Because the CDR3's place on the DNA is in doubt, the DNA is left out and the CDR3 is given as listed by TCRdb. The chain recombines TRBV5-1 with TRBJ1-6; the D call in the table, TRBD1, was not verified against the DNA. Germline CDR1 and CDR2: SGHRS and YFSETQ. The CDR3 region is 15 residues in length, termini included. The CDR3 sequence: CASSFSGQGDSPLHF.

The chain combines TRBV20-1 with TRBJ2-3; 13 positions match TRBD2. The trim removed 3 bases at V and 4 bases at J, leaving 4 bases unmatched. CDR1 and CDR2 from the germline V gene are DFQATT and SNEGSKA (reference sequence). The CDR3 is 15 residues long. Written as DNA, the CDR3 is TGCAGTGCTAGTGGGGGACTAGCGGGACCAGATACGCAGTATTTT. Its protein product is CSASGGLAGPDTQYF.

The chain carries TRBV6-4 and TRBJ1-5; possibly TRBD1 for D (5 bases). Germline V gene sequence: CDR1 MRHNA, CDR2 SNTAGT. CDR3 length equals 13 residues. Trimming cost V 3 bases and J 7 bases, with 10 bases left between them. CDR3 DNA sequence: TGTGCCAGCAGTGAATGGGGGGGGCAGCCCCAGCATTTT. This codes for CASSEWGGQPQHF.

This clone was seen once. The gene calls are TRBV9 and TRBJ1-6, with D perhaps TRBD1 (6 bases). CDR3 size: 15 residues. Germline CDR1 and CDR2: SGDLS and YYNGEE. Trimming shortened V by 0 bases and J by 8 bases, and 12 bases separated the two germline ends. The CDR3 nucleotides are TGTGCCAGCAGCGTAGACGGGGACACCTATTCACCCCTCCACTTT. It translates to CASSVDGDTYSPLHF.

The chain carries TRBV4-1 and TRBJ2-2, with 7 positions matching TRBD1. The CDR3 is made up of 15 amino acids. V lost 3 bases and J lost 6; bases outside the gene matches: 7. Germline CDR1 MGHRA, CDR2 YSYEKL. In DNA form, the CDR3 reads TGCGCCAGCAGCCAGGCAGGGGGTCTGGCCGGGGAGCTGTTTTTT. Translation gives CASSQAGGLAGELFF.

The chain employs TRBV19 and TRBJ1-1, with TRBD1 as a possible D gene (5 bases). CDR1 and CDR2 from the germline V gene are LNHDA and SQIVND (reference sequence). Trimming pared 10 bases from V and 1 base from J, leaving 13 bases between. The CDR3 loop spans 13 amino acids. The CDR3 spells CATREVGNTEAFF. The CDR3 DNA reads TGTGCCACCAGGGAAGTAGGGAACACTGAAGCTTTCTTT.

The J gene is TRBJ1-2, the V gene TRBV14; no firm D call. The length of the CDR3 is 14 residues. CDR1 SGHDN and CDR2 FVKESK come from the germline V gene. Deletions cut 7 bases from V and 2 bases from J, with 14 bases between. The CDR3 protein is CASIPEGGNYGYTF. DNA of the CDR3: TGTGCCAGCATCCCGGAGGGCGGGAACTATGGCTACACCTTC.

The CDR3 here is CASSRGWGEETQYF. The CDR3 DNA is TGTGCCAGTAGTCGCGGGTGGGGGGAGGAGACCCAGTACTTC. The chain uses TRBV19 and TRBJ2-5, with TRBD2 as a possible D gene (6 bases). The CDR3 is made up of 14 amino acids. V lost 5 bases, J lost 5 bases, and 15 bases lay in between. Germline V gene sequence: CDR1 LNHDA, CDR2 SQIVND (reference sequence).

The chain uses TRBV27 and TRBJ1-1, with D tentatively TRBD1 (5 bases). CDR1 and CDR2 (germline): MNHEY, SMNVEV (reference sequence). The CDR3 is made up of 12 amino acids. The V gene lost 3 bases and the J gene lost 11 bases, with 13 bases spanning the gap. CDR3 DNA sequence: TGTGCCAGCAGTTTCCCGGGGGGGGGTGCTTTCTTT. This gives the protein CASSFPGGGAFF.

The chain links TRBV5-6 to TRBJ1-3; no definite D call. Between the trimmed V and J ends, which lost 4 bases and 1 base, there was a span of 12 bases. The germline V gene has CDR1 SGHDT and CDR2 YYEEEE. This CDR3 comprises 15 residues. CDR3 sequence reads: CASSPAGRSGNTIYF. Written as DNA, the CDR3 is TGTGCCAGCAGCCCTGCGGGGAGGTCTGGAAACACCATATATTTT.

The chain uses TRBV18 and TRBJ1-1, with 7 bases lining up with TRBD1. Germline V CDR1 and CDR2: KGHSH, LQKENI. V was clipped by 1 base and J by 6 bases; unmatched bases: 5. This CDR3 has 14 residues. The CDR3 region has the DNA TGTGCCAGCTCACCACTACGACAGGGCGCTGAAGCTTTCTTT. Its translation is CASSPLRQGAEAFF.

The chain carries TRBV7-3 and TRBJ2-3, with D possibly matching TRBD1 (6 bases). The V end was cut by 5 bases, the J end by 0 bases, with 18 bases between. CDR3 size: 17 residues. CDR1 SGHTA and CDR2 FQGTGA come from the germline V gene. DNA of the CDR3: TGTGCCAGCAGCCCCAGGAGAGGGGGTGCTAGCACAGATACGCAGTATTTT. It is translated as CASSPRRGGASTDTQYF.

This clone has more than one count but fewer than ten. The chain has TRBV14 and TRBJ2-5; tentatively, D is TRBD2 (6 bases). The germline V gene encodes CDR1 SGHDN and CDR2 FVKESK. V lost 1 base and J lost 9, with 6 bases in between. The CDR3 contains 11 residues. The DNA of the CDR3 is TGTGCCAGCAGCCAAGGGGGGGCCCAGTACTTC. It translates to CASSQGGAQYF.

V is TRBV3-1 (or the pseudogene TRBV3-2) and J is TRBJ2-7; 7 bases match TRBD1. The CDR3 loop spans 14 amino acids. Per germline, CDR1 LGHDT and CDR2 YNNKEL (reference sequence). V was clipped by 5 bases and J by 2 bases; unmatched bases: 6. The CDR3 sequence: CASSSRTGPYEQYF. The CDR3 DNA sequence: TGTGCCAGCAGCTCCCGGACAGGACCCTACGAGCAGTACTTC.

The V gene is TRBV2, the J gene TRBJ1-1; tentatively, D is TRBD1 (6 bases). CDR3 length: 14 amino acids. Trimming left V 7 bases short and J 7 bases short, with 19 bases between. Germline V CDR1 and CDR2: SNHLY, FYNNEI. The CDR3 nucleotides are TGTGCCAGCAACTATGTAGGGGGATCGGGTGAAGCTTTCTTT. It codes for CASNYVGGSGEAFF.

In DNA, the CDR3 is TGTGCCAGCAGTCCCAGGGGGTACAATCAGCCCCAGCATTTT. It specifies CASSPRGYNQPQHF. This chain joins TRBV27 and TRBJ1-5, with TRBD1 matching 7 bases. Per germline, CDR1 MNHEY and CDR2 SMNVEV (reference sequence). The CDR3 contains 14 residues. V gave up 5 bases and J gave up 3 bases; unmatched junction bases: 4.

J is TRBJ2-1 and V is TRBV10-3; the D gene is possibly TRBD2 (6 bases). V shed 6 bases and J shed 0 bases, with 15 bases lying between them. The germline V gene encodes CDR1 ENHRY and CDR2 SYGVKD. This CDR3 region has 16 residues. CDR3 sequence (DNA): TGTGCCATCAGGGGGGACTTAATGGGCTCCTACAATGAGCAGTTCTTC. Translating it yields CAIRGDLMGSYNEQFF.

This chain connects TRBV5-4 to TRBJ2-7; 8 nucleotides line up with TRBD1. The CDR3 has 14 amino acids. Per the germline V gene, CDR1 is SGHNT and CDR2 is YYREEE (reference sequence). With 4 bases clipped from V and 5 bases from J, the junction kept 8 bases outside the gene matches. DNA of the CDR3: TGTGCCAGCAGCCTTCCGGACAGGGCCCACGAGCAGTACTTC. It yields the protein CASSLPDRAHEQYF.